These 11 T cell receptor beta chains were all obtained from the same sample, sequenced in a study of blood T cell repertoires in COVID-19. Sequenced by immunoSEQ multiplex PCR; TCRdb stores in-frame clones only, minus some. Among about 260,000 clones listed, 87% were seen once. Sequenced input: peripheral blood. These receptors were obtained from a woman between 45 and 65 years old with acute or convalescent COVID-19.

The chain recombines TRBV2 with TRBJ2-2, with a tentative D call TRBD2 (7 bases). The CDR3 is 13 amino acids. The V end was cut by 9 bases, the J end by 3 bases, with 11 bases between. CDR1 is SNHLY, CDR2 FYNNEI, per germline. The CDR3 DNA sequence: TGTGCCAGAGGGAGGGGGGACACCGGGGAGCTGTTTTTT. Translating it yields CARGRGDTGELFF.

The chain employs TRBV29-1 and TRBJ2-2, with TRBD2 identical over 11 bases. CDR3 length equals 12 residues. The V gene end was trimmed by 7 bases and the J gene end by 5 bases; junction bases not matched to a gene: 0. Germline V gives CDR1 SQVTM, CDR2 ANQGSEA. CDR3 sequence reads: CSGTSGTGELFF. CDR3 coding DNA: TGCAGCGGGACTAGCGGGACCGGGGAGCTGTTTTTT.

V and J are TRBV24-1 and TRBJ2-1, with 7 nucleotides matching TRBD2. V lost 4 bases, J lost 0 bases, and 5 bases stayed unmatched. The CDR3 extends over 16 amino acids. Germline V lookup: CDR1 KGHDR, CDR2 SFDVKD. CDR3 in amino acids: CATSDLSGTSYNEQFF. The DNA for the CDR3 is TGTGCCACCAGTGACCTGAGCGGGACCTCCTACAATGAGCAGTTCTTC.

On this clone itself: Other DNA sequences within the sample encode an identical CDR3. This sequence joins TRBV9 and TRBJ1-1; tentatively, D is TRBD1 (5 bases). This CDR3 has 14 residues. Germline CDR1 is SGDLS and CDR2 is YYNGEE. Trimming pared 0 bases from V and 1 base from J, leaving 7 bases between. The CDR3 here is CASSVVGENTEAFF. As DNA, the CDR3 is TGTGCCAGCAGCGTAGTAGGGGAGAACACTGAAGCTTTCTTT.

This clone occurred once. The V call is TRBV9, the J call TRBJ2-7; possible D gene TRBD1, 6 bases. CDR3 size: 15 residues. V was shortened by 4 bases and J by 7 bases, with 21 bases between the two germline ends. CDR1 and CDR2 from the germline V gene are SGDLS and YYNGEE. CDR3 in amino acids: CASSPQDSSRREQYF. CDR3 DNA sequence: TGTGCCAGCAGCCCCCAGGACAGCAGTCGTCGGGAGCAGTACTTC.

The V and J genes are TRBV9 and TRBJ2-7; 11 nucleotides agree with TRBD2. Trimming took 0 bases from V and 3 from J; bases not matched to a gene: 2. Germline V gives CDR1 SGDLS, CDR2 YYNGEE. The CDR3 has 15 residues. This CDR3 reads CASSVDGTSGYEQYF. The CDR3, as DNA: TGTGCCAGCAGCGTAGACGGGACTAGCGGCTACGAGCAGTACTTC.

This chain connects TRBV2 to TRBJ2-7; 9 positions agree with TRBD1. This CDR3 region has 12 residues. With 7 bases clipped from V and 3 bases from J, the junction kept 1 base outside the gene matches. Germline CDR1 and CDR2: SNHLY and FYNNEI. The CDR3 spells CASKGQGYEQYF. The CDR3 DNA follows: TGTGCCAGCAAGGGACAGGGCTACGAGCAGTACTTC.

V and J are TRBV19 and TRBJ1-5; 7 nucleotides line up with TRBD1. V shed 7 bases and J 3 bases; nucleotides not matched to a gene: 9. Germline V gene data show CDR1 as LNHDA and CDR2 as SQIVND (reference sequence). This CDR3 is 15 amino acids long. The CDR3 sequence: CASNPWTGDNQPQHF. CDR3 in DNA: TGTGCCAGTAACCCCTGGACAGGCGACAATCAGCCCCAGCATTTT.

V gene TRBV5-1 combines with J gene TRBJ2-1, with 7 bases lining up with TRBD2. The germline V gene encodes CDR1 SGHRS and CDR2 YFSETQ. The CDR3 covers 14 residues. The trim removed 4 bases at V and 4 bases at J, leaving 5 bases unmatched. CDR3 bases: TGCGCCAGCAGCCGCCTAGCGGAATACAATGAGCAGTTCTTC. This encodes CASSRLAEYNEQFF.

This rearrangement joins TRBV11-3 to TRBJ2-1; 9 nucleotides agree with TRBD2. Per germline, CDR1 SGHNT and CDR2 YENEEA. The CDR3 has 18 residues. The junction had 12 bases not matched to a gene; V was cut back by 5 bases and J by 1 base. The CDR3 DNA is TGTGCCAGCAGCCCTAGGGGTAGCGGGAGTTTGTCCTACAATGAGCAGTTCTTC. It encodes CASSPRGSGSLSYNEQFF.

V gene TRBV18 combines with J gene TRBJ2-1; D is unclear. Deletions cut 4 bases from V and 0 bases from J, with 4 bases between. Germline values: CDR1 KGHSH, CDR2 LQKENI. This CDR3 region has 13 residues. The CDR3 bases are TGTGCCAGCTCACTTAGCTCCTACAATGAGCAGTTCTTC. Protein: CASSLSSYNEQFF.